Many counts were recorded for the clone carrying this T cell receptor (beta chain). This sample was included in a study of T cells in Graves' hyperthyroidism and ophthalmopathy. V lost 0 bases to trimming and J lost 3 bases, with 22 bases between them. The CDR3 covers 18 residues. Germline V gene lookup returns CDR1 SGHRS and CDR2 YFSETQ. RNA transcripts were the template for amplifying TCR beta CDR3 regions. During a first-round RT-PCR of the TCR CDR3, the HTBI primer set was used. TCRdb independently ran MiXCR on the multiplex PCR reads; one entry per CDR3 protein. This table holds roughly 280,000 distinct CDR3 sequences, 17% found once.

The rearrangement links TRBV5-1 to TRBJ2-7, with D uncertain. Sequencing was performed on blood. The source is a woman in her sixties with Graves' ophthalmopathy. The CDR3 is CASSLGLPDSKRVYEQYF. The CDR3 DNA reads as TGCGCCAGCAGCTTGGGTCTACCCGATTCGAAAAGGGTCTACGAGCAGTACTTC.